The 10 T cell receptor beta chains below come from one sample, sequenced in a study of PD-L1 blockade in urothelial cancer. Sequencing used immunoSEQ multiplex PCR; TCRdb keeps in-frame clones, though not all of them. The sample holds 30,000 to 35,000 clones, approximately 84% seen once. Time point of the sample: pretreatment peripheral blood. The sequencing used PBMCs, collected around atezolizumab (anti-PD-L1) treatment. Receptors were obtained from a man aged 55 to 70 with urothelial cancer.

J is TRBJ2-7 and V is TRBV9; TRBD2 agrees at 7 bases. V gave up 4 bases and J gave up 5 bases; unmatched junction bases: 15. Germline assignment: CDR1 SGDLS and CDR2 YYNGEE. The CDR3 spans 16 residues. Written as DNA, the CDR3 is TGTGCCAGCAGCTTTTCATCAGGGCTCCGGGGGGACGAGCAGTACTTC. It specifies CASSFSSGLRGDEQYF.

CDR3 nucleotides: TGTGCCAGCAGGGGGAGGGACAATCAGCCCCAGCATTTT. Its translation is CASRGRDNQPQHF. The chain is built from TRBV2 and TRBJ1-5, with D uncertain. Trimming pared 6 bases from V and 3 bases from J, leaving 9 bases between. This CDR3 comprises 13 residues. CDR1 and CDR2 (germline): SNHLY, FYNNEI.

The chain employs TRBV5-1 and TRBJ1-3; TRBD1 might be the D (5 bases). The germline gives CDR1 SGHRS, CDR2 YFSETQ. The CDR3 spans 14 residues. V lost 0 bases to trimming and J lost 6 bases, with 10 bases between them. CDR3 coding DNA: TGCGCCAGCAGCTTGGGGATGACAGAAAACACCATATATTTT. This translates into CASSLGMTENTIYF.

The chain uses TRBV7-9 and TRBJ1-4, with no clear D. Trimming left V 1 base short and J 5 bases short, with 8 bases between. Germline-derived CDR1 and CDR2 are SEHNR and FQNEAQ (reference sequence). The CDR3 consists of 14 residues. The CDR3 sequence: CASSLVSQNEKLFF. Written as DNA, the CDR3 is TGTGCCAGCAGCTTAGTTTCGCAGAATGAAAAACTGTTTTTT.

J is TRBJ2-5 and V is TRBV4-2, with D unclear. Per germline, CDR1 LGHNA and CDR2 YNFKEQ. Trimming took off 1 base at V and 7 bases at J, with 19 bases between the two ends. The CDR3 extends over 16 amino acids. DNA for the CDR3: TGTGCCAGCAGCCAAGGGGCCCGCCTCACGGCTGGGACCCAGTACTTC. Its protein is CASSQGARLTAGTQYF.

The rearrangement links TRBV4-2 to TRBJ2-2, with D possibly being TRBD2 (6 bases). CDR1 is LGHNA and CDR2 is YNFKEQ in the germline V gene. V was shortened by 0 bases and J by 1 base, with 21 bases between the two germline ends. This CDR3 has 20 amino acids. The CDR3 bases are TGTGCCAGCAGCCAAGATTGGTATGGAGGGATAGGGAAGAACACCGGGGAGCTGTTTTTT. This sequence encodes CASSQDWYGGIGKNTGELFF.

V gene TRBV9 combines with J gene TRBJ2-5; TRBD2 matches at 9 bases. V gave up 3 bases and J gave up 5 bases; unmatched junction bases: 8. CDR3 size: 15 residues. Germline values: CDR1 SGDLS, CDR2 YYNGEE. In nucleotides, the CDR3 is TGTGCCAGCAGCGGTATAGCGGGAGCTAGGGAGACCCAGTACTTC. It encodes CASSGIAGARETQYF.

This rearrangement joins TRBV19 to TRBJ1-5; D is undetermined. Germline V gene sequence: CDR1 LNHDA, CDR2 SQIVND (reference sequence). The ends were cut back, 6 bases at V and 0 bases at J, with 3 bases in the middle. This CDR3 spans 12 amino acids. The CDR3 region is CASRASNQPQHF. The CDR3 DNA reads as TGTGCCAGTAGGGCTAGCAATCAGCCCCAGCATTTT.

The V gene is TRBV28, the J gene TRBJ1-1, with 8 bases matching TRBD1. Per the germline V gene, CDR1 is MDHEN and CDR2 is SYDVKM. The CDR3 runs to 14 residues. V was pared by 4 bases and J by 2 bases, with 3 bases of the junction left unmatched. CDR3 in DNA: TGTGCCAGCAGTTCGGGACAGGATAACACTGAAGCTTTCTTT. Amino acids: CASSSGQDNTEAFF.

The chain has TRBV19 and TRBJ2-7, with D perhaps matching TRBD2 (5 bases). Trimming pared 10 bases from V and 6 bases from J, leaving 19 bases between. This CDR3 has 13 residues. CDR1 is LNHDA and CDR2 is SQIVND in the germline V gene (reference sequence). CDR3 loop: CATRENSDGEQYF. CDR3 nucleotides: TGTGCCACAAGGGAGAACTCCGACGGCGAGCAGTACTTC. The full variable domain, rest sourced from reference TRBV19 and TRBJ2-7, is DGGITQSPKYLFRKEGQNVTLSCEQNLNHDAMYWYRQDPGQGLRLIYYSQIVNDFQKGDIAEGYSVSREKKESFPLTVTSAQKNPTAFYLCATRENSDGEQYFGPGTRLTVT.